Each of the 31 T cell receptor beta chains below was sequenced from the same sample in a study of T cell responses to AZD1222 COVID-19 vaccine. Some clones are missing from TCRdb's copy, which holds only in-frame ones; the method was immunoSEQ multiplex PCR. The sample includes about 120,000 clones, 92% of them seen just once. The starting material was peripheral blood, obtained on day 0 of AZD1222 vaccination. The receptor source for this set is an adult in good health.

The chain links TRBV29-1 to TRBJ1-2; 8 bases align to TRBD1. Germline V gene lookup returns CDR1 SQVTM and CDR2 ANQGSEA. This CDR3 is built from 11 residues. The V segment lost 7 bases and the J segment 6 bases; nucleotides outside the gene matches: 4. The CDR3 sequence: CSAGTGDGYTF. CDR3 nucleotide sequence: TGCAGCGCCGGGACAGGCGATGGCTACACCTTC.

This chain joins TRBV28 and TRBJ2-7; D not resolved. Germline CDR1 and CDR2: MDHEN and SYDVKM. Trimming took off 6 bases at V and 6 bases at J, with 9 bases between the two ends. CDR3 length: 11 residues. CDR3 nucleotides: TGTGCCAGCAGCCCATACTCCGAGCAGTACTTC. It translates to CASSPYSEQYF.

This rearrangement joins TRBV28 to TRBJ1-5; D uncertain. CDR1 and CDR2 from the germline V gene are MDHEN and SYDVKM. The CDR3 consists of 13 residues. V was cut by 3 bases and J by 6 bases, with 9 bases left in between. CDR3 bases: TGTGCCAGCAGTTTCCGGCTCGGTCAGCCCCAGCATTTT. It encodes CASSFRLGQPQHF.

In its sample, this clone was seen a few times. The chain employs TRBV3-1 (or the pseudogene TRBV3-2) and TRBJ1-1, with TRBD1 identical over 8 bases. The CDR3 totals 14 residues. V trimming: 5 bases; J trimming: 3 bases; junction bases outside the gene matches: 5. CDR1 LGHDT and CDR2 YNNKEL come from the germline V gene (reference sequence). The CDR3 protein is CASSSTGAYTEAFF. The CDR3 nucleotides read TGTGCCAGCAGCTCGACAGGGGCTTACACTGAAGCTTTCTTT.

The chain recombines TRBV13 with TRBJ1-4, with D unresolved. This CDR3 comprises 14 residues. V was cut by 8 bases and J by 4 bases, with 14 bases left in between. Germline V gives CDR1 PRHDT, CDR2 FYEKMQ (reference sequence). The DNA for the CDR3 is TGTGCCAGCGAAAAGGGAAACATTAATGAAAAACTGTTTTTT. Its translation is CASEKGNINEKLFF.

The gene calls are TRBV30 and TRBJ2-3; TRBD2 is a possible D gene (5 bases). Trimming took off 8 bases at V and 5 bases at J, with 14 bases between the two ends. Germline V CDR1 and CDR2: GTSNPN, SVGIG (reference sequence). CDR3 length: 12 residues. CDR3 region: CAREGREDTQYF. The DNA of the CDR3 is TGTGCCCGGGAAGGACGGGAAGATACGCAGTATTTT.

The chain uses TRBV13 and TRBJ2-2; 7 positions agree with TRBD1. The ends lost 5 bases at V and 4 bases at J; junction bases unmatched: 4. The germline gives CDR1 PRHDT, CDR2 FYEKMQ (reference sequence). The CDR3 contains 14 residues. CDR3 sequence reads: CASSGTESTGELFF. CDR3 sequence (DNA): TGTGCCAGCAGCGGGACAGAGAGCACCGGGGAGCTGTTTTTT.

This sequence joins TRBV11-2 and TRBJ2-7, with 9 bases that match TRBD2. V was clipped by 2 bases and J by 4 bases; unmatched bases: 9. Germline lookup yields CDR1 SGHAT and CDR2 FQNNGV. The CDR3 runs 16 residues. The CDR3 DNA is TGTGCCAGCAGCTTAATGTATAGCGGGGGTAGTTACGAGCAGTACTTC. Protein product: CASSLMYSGGSYEQYF.

V and J are TRBV6-2 or TRBV6-3 and TRBJ1-2; TRBD1 might be the D (6 bases). The germline V and J ends were trimmed by 2 bases and 6 bases, with 28 bases remaining between them. Germline assignment: CDR1 MNHEY and CDR2 SVGEGT. The CDR3 totals 19 residues. The CDR3 DNA reads TGTGCCAGCAGTTACCTCACGACCCACCGGAAGGGGGATGGGAATGGCTACACCTTC. It translates to CASSYLTTHRKGDGNGYTF.

The chain recombines TRBV5-4 with TRBJ1-1; 8 nucleotides align to TRBD1. This CDR3 is built from 16 residues. V shed 4 bases and J 1 base; nucleotides not matched to a gene: 9. Germline V CDR1 and CDR2: SGHNT, YYREEE (reference sequence). CDR3 residues: CASSPQKGQANTEAFF. The CDR3 DNA is TGTGCCAGCAGCCCTCAGAAGGGACAGGCGAACACTGAAGCTTTCTTT.

The chain links TRBV19 to TRBJ1-5; D is unclear. The CDR3 spans 14 residues. CDR1 is LNHDA and CDR2 is SQIVND in the germline V gene (reference sequence). The ends were cut back, 6 bases at V and 0 bases at J, with 9 bases in the middle. Written as DNA, the CDR3 is TGTGCCAGTAGACACCTCTTTAGCAATCAGCCCCAGCATTTT. It encodes CASRHLFSNQPQHF.

The chain employs TRBV7-9 and TRBJ2-7, with D tentatively TRBD1 or TRBD2 (5 bases each). V lost 1 base, J lost 5 bases, and 12 bases lay in between. The CDR3 loop spans 14 amino acids. Per the germline V gene, CDR1 is SEHNR and CDR2 is FQNEAQ (reference sequence). For the CDR3, the DNA is TGTGCCAGCAGCTTAGTCGAGGGGAACCACGAGCAGTACTTC. Translating it yields CASSLVEGNHEQYF.

CDR3 bases: TGTGCCAGCTCACCACCGTTGTGGGGACAGGGATTCCTGAGTCCCGGGGAGCTGTTTTTT. This sequence encodes CASSPPLWGQGFLSPGELFF. The rearrangement links TRBV18 to TRBJ2-2; 9 bases line up with TRBD1. In germline, CDR1 is KGHSH, CDR2 LQKENI. CDR3 size: 20 residues. Trimming removed 0 bases from V and 6 bases from J; junction bases left unmatched: 17.

This chain uses TRBV5-1 with TRBJ1-1, with 7 bases matching TRBD1. Germline V gene lookup returns CDR1 SGHRS and CDR2 YFSETQ. V was pared by 4 bases and J by 5 bases, with 11 bases of the junction left unmatched. This CDR3 spans 15 amino acids. The CDR3 nucleotides are TGCGCCAGCAGCGGAACGCGACAGGGATGGACTGAAGCTTTCTTT. Translated, it gives CASSGTRQGWTEAFF.

This sequence joins TRBV27 and TRBJ1-1, with 7 bases identical to TRBD1. Germline CDR1 reads MNHEY; CDR2 reads SMNVEV (reference sequence). CDR3 length: 13 amino acids. V lost 3 bases, J lost 4 bases, and 2 bases stayed unmatched. CDR3 residues: CASSLTGSTEAFF. CDR3 in DNA: TGTGCCAGCAGTTTGACAGGGAGCACTGAAGCTTTCTTT.

The chain employs TRBV29-1 and TRBJ2-1, with no clear D. The CDR3 consists of 11 residues. CDR1 SQVTM and CDR2 ANQGSEA come from the germline V gene. Trimming took 4 bases from V and 10 from J, leaving 11 bases between them. CDR3 in amino acids: CSVVRLAEQFF. CDR3 DNA: TGCAGCGTTGTTAGGCTGGCAGAGCAGTTCTTC.

CDR3 protein: CASSVGQLQETQYF. The CDR3 region has the DNA TGTGCCAGCAGCGTGGGACAGCTCCAAGAGACCCAGTACTTC. The rearrangement links TRBV9 to TRBJ2-5, with TRBD1 matching 7 bases. The CDR3 has 14 amino acids. V was pared by 2 bases and J by 1 base, with 2 bases of the junction left unmatched. Germline V gene lookup returns CDR1 SGDLS and CDR2 YYNGEE. The complete variable domain, with remaining parts taken from reference TRBV9 and TRBJ2-5, reads DSGVTQTPKHLITATGQRVTLRCSPRSGDLSVYWYQQSLDQGLQFLIQYYNGEERAKGNILERFSAQQFPDLHSELNLSSLELGDSALYFCASSVGQLQETQYFGPGTRLLVL.

The V and J genes are TRBV30 and TRBJ2-1; TRBD1 might be the D (6 bases). Trimming took 3 bases from V and 6 from J, leaving 15 bases between them. Per germline, CDR1 GTSNPN and CDR2 SVGIG (reference sequence). The CDR3 contains 14 residues. The CDR3: CAWSVGTIVNEQFF. The DNA for the CDR3 is TGTGCCTGGAGCGTGGGGACAATAGTCAATGAGCAGTTCTTC.

The chain combines TRBV23-1 with TRBJ1-5; no reliable D call. TRBV23-1 is flagged as an ORF with uncertain function. This CDR3 region has 15 residues. The V end was cut by 8 bases, the J end by 2 bases, with 16 bases between. The CDR3 region is CASLWNEGRNQPQHF. The CDR3 DNA follows: TGCGCCAGCCTATGGAACGAGGGTCGCAATCAGCCCCAGCATTTT.

This chain joins TRBV7-2 and TRBJ1-1; the D is unclear. With 0 bases removed from V and 4 bases from J, the gap between germline ends came to 15 bases. Germline V gene sequence: CDR1 SGHTA, CDR2 FQGNSA. There are 16 residues in the CDR3. The CDR3 protein is CASSLAALGLSTEAFF. The CDR3 DNA reads as TGTGCCAGCAGCTTAGCCGCTCTCGGCCTGAGCACTGAAGCTTTCTTT.

With respect to this clone: Mismatch with germline at one junction end may stem from a read error. This chain joins TRBV6-5 and TRBJ2-1; 8 positions match TRBD1. The CDR3 contains 12 residues. Germline V gene sequence: CDR1 MNHEY, CDR2 SVGAGI. The CDR3 bases are TGTGCCAGCAGTTACTCAGACAGGGGAATTCTCTTC. It is translated as CASSYSDRGILF.

The chain couples TRBV6-2 or TRBV6-3 to TRBJ2-7, with TRBD2 matching over 12 bases. The CDR3 runs to 15 residues. With V trimmed by 2 bases and J by 7 bases, 6 bases remained unmatched. Looked up from germline, CDR1 is MNHEY and CDR2 is SVGEGT. CDR3 sequence: CASSYAKTSGREQYF. The CDR3 DNA reads as TGTGCCAGCAGTTACGCTAAGACTAGCGGGAGAGAGCAGTACTTC.

The chain recombines TRBV11-2 with TRBJ2-2; 7 nucleotides agree with TRBD2. CDR1 is SGHAT and CDR2 is FQNNGV in the germline V gene. V lost 5 bases to trimming and J lost 3 bases; unmatched junction nucleotides: 15. The CDR3 has 18 residues. The CDR3 loop reads CASSPLNPGGGYTGELFF. The CDR3 bases are TGTGCCAGCAGCCCTTTAAATCCCGGCGGGGGATACACCGGGGAGCTGTTTTTT.

The chain employs TRBV28 and TRBJ2-3; tentatively, D is TRBD2 (5 bases). Germline values: CDR1 MDHEN, CDR2 SYDVKM. The CDR3 is 15 residues long. With 3 bases removed from V and 2 bases from J, the gap between germline ends came to 12 bases. CDR3 in amino acids: CASSFERSHTDTQYF. For the CDR3, the DNA is TGTGCCAGCAGTTTCGAGCGGAGTCACACAGATACGCAGTATTTT. The variable domain in full, with the rest retrieved from reference TRBV28 and TRBJ2-3, is DVKVTQSSRYLVKRTGEKVFLECVQDMDHENMFWYRQDPGLGLRLIYFSYDVKMKEKGDIPEGYSVSREKKERFSLILESASTNQTSMYLCASSFERSHTDTQYFGPGTRLTVL.

The count of this clone is one. The chain is built from TRBV9 and TRBJ2-1, with 13 bases that match TRBD2. The V segment lost 4 bases and the J segment 5 bases; nucleotides outside the gene matches: 6. Germline V lookup: CDR1 SGDLS, CDR2 YYNGEE. CDR3 length equals 16 residues. The chain's CDR3 is CASSTTSGGADNEQFF. The CDR3 region has the DNA TGTGCCAGCAGCACCACTAGCGGGGGGGCCGACAATGAGCAGTTCTTC. The full variable domain, rest sourced from reference TRBV9 and TRBJ2-1, is DSGVTQTPKHLITATGQRVTLRCSPRSGDLSVYWYQQSLDQGLQFLIQYYNGEERAKGNILERFSAQQFPDLHSELNLSSLELGDSALYFCASSTTSGGADNEQFFGPGTRLTVL.

The J gene is TRBJ2-1, the V gene TRBV5-1, with TRBD2 identical over 9 bases. In germline, CDR1 is SGHRS, CDR2 YFSETQ. V was clipped by 6 bases and J by 6 bases; unmatched bases: 10. The CDR3 sequence is 15 residues long. This CDR3 is CASTFLGLATNEQFF. The DNA of the CDR3 is TGCGCCAGCACCTTCTTGGGACTAGCTACCAATGAGCAGTTCTTC.

The J gene is TRBJ1-5, the V gene TRBV6-1; perhaps TRBD1 as D (6 bases). CDR1 and CDR2 from the germline V gene are MNHNS and SASEGT. Trimming cost V 3 bases and J 1 base, with 10 bases left between them. The CDR3 sequence is 15 residues long. CDR3 region: CASSEGAWSNQPQHF. CDR3 nucleotide sequence: TGTGCCAGCAGTGAGGGGGCTTGGAGCAATCAGCCCCAGCATTTT.

V usage is TRBV12-5 and J usage is TRBJ1-5, with D tentatively TRBD1 (5 bases). Germline-derived CDR1 and CDR2 are LGHNT and FRNRAP. CDR3 size: 18 residues. Trimming removed 2 bases from V and 0 bases from J, with 17 bases in between. The CDR3 DNA reads TGTGCTAGTGGTTTGTTGTTATCAGGACAAGTTAGCAATCAGCCCCAGCATTTT. It encodes CASGLLLSGQVSNQPQHF.

The chain uses TRBV9 and TRBJ2-1; D may be TRBD1 (6 bases). Germline assignment: CDR1 SGDLS and CDR2 YYNGEE. Trimming cost V 0 bases and J 8 bases, with 15 bases left between them. The CDR3 length is 15 residues. CDR3 protein: CASSVGGLGLDEQFF. The CDR3 DNA reads TGTGCCAGCAGCGTAGGGGGGCTAGGACTCGATGAGCAGTTCTTC. Complete variable domain (other parts from reference TRBV9 and TRBJ2-1): DSGVTQTPKHLITATGQRVTLRCSPRSGDLSVYWYQQSLDQGLQFLIQYYNGEERAKGNILERFSAQQFPDLHSELNLSSLELGDSALYFCASSVGGLGLDEQFFGPGTRLTVL.

The chain has TRBV7-6 and TRBJ2-2, with D tentatively TRBD2 (5 bases). CDR1 and CDR2 from the germline V gene are SGHVS and FNYEAQ. The CDR3 contains 14 residues. V was shortened by 5 bases and J by 5 bases, with 12 bases between the two germline ends. CDR3 in DNA: TGTGCCAGCAGCGGCCTGAGCGGAACCGGGGAGCTGTTTTTT. Amino acids: CASSGLSGTGELFF.

CDR3 DNA sequence: TGTGCCAGCAGCTTACTCTCGGACAGTAGCAATCAGCCCCAGCATTTT. Its translation: CASSLLSDSSNQPQHF. The chain is built from TRBV5-6 and TRBJ1-5; tentative D call: TRBD1 (6 bases). Germline V lookup: CDR1 SGHDT, CDR2 YYEEEE. Trimming pared 2 bases from V and 0 bases from J, leaving 12 bases between. The CDR3 has 16 residues.